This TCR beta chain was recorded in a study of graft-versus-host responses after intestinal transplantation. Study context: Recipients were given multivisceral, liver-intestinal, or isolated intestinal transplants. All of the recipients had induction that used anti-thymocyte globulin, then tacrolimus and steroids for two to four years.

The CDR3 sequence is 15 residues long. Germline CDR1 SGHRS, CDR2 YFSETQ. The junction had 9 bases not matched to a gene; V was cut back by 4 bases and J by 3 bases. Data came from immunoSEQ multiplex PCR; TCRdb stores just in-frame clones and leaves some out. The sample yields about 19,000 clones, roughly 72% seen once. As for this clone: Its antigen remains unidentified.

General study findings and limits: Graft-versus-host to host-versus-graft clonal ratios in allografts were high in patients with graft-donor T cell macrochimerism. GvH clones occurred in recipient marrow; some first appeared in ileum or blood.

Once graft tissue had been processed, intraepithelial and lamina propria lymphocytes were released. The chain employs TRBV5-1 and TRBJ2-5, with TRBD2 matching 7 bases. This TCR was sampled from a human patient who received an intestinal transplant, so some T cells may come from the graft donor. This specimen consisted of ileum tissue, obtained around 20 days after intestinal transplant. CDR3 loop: CASSLSGTGEETQYF. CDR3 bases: TGCGCCAGCAGCCTCAGCGGGACGGGCGAAGAGACCCAGTACTTC. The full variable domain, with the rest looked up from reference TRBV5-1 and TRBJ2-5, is KAGVTQTPRYLIKTRGQQVTLSCSPISGHRSVSWYQQTPGQGLQFLFEYFSETQRNKGNFPGRFSGRQFSNSRSEMNVSTLELGDSALYLCASSLSGTGEETQYFGPGTRLLVL.